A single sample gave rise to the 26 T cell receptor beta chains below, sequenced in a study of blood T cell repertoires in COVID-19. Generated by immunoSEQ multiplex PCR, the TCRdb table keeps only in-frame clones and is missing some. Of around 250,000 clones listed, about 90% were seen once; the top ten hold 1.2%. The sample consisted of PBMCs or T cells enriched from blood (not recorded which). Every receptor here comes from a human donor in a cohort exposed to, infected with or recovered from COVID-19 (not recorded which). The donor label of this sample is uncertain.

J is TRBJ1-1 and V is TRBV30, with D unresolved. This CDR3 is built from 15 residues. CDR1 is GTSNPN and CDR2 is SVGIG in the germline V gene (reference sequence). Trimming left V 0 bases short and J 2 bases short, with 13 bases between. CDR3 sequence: CAWSVVHSSNTEAFF. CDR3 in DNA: TGTGCCTGGAGTGTAGTTCACAGCTCTAACACTGAAGCTTTCTTT.

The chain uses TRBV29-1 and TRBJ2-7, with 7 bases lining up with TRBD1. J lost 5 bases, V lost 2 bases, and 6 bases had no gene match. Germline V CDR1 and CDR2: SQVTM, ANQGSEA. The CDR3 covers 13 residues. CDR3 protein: CSVEWNQGDEQYF. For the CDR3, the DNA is TGCAGCGTTGAATGGAACCAGGGGGACGAGCAGTACTTC.

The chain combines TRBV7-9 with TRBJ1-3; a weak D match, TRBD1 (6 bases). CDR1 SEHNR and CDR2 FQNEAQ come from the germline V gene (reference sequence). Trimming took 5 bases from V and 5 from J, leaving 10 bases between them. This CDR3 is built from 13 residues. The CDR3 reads CASSLGGRNTIYF. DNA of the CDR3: TGTGCCAGCAGCCTCGGGGGGCGAAACACCATATATTTT.

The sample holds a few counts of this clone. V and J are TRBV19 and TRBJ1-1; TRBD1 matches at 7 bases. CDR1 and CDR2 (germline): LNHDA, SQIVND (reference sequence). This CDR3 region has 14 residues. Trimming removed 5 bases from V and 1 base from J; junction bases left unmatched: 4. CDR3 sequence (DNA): TGTGCCAGTAGTTACGGGACAGCGAACACTGAAGCTTTCTTT. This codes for CASSYGTANTEAFF.

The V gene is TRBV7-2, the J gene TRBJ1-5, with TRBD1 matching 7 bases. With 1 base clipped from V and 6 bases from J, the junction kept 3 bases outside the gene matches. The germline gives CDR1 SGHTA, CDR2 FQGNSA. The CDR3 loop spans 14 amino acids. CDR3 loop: CASSLVRGPQPQHF. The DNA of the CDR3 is TGTGCCAGCAGCTTAGTGAGGGGGCCTCAGCCCCAGCATTTT.

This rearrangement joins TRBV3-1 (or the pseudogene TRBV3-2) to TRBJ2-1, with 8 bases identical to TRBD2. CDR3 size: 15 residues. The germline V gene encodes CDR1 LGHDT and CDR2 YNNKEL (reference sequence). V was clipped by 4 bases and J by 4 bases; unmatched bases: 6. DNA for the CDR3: TGTGCCAGCAGCCTCGGGGGGGCTGGATACAATGAGCAGTTCTTC. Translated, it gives CASSLGGAGYNEQFF.

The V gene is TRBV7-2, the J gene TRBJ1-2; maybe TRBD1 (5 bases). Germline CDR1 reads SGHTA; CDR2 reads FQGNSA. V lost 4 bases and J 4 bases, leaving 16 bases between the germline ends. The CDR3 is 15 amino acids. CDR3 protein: CASSSYPDSVYGYTF. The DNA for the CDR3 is TGTGCCAGCAGCTCCTACCCCGACAGTGTCTATGGCTACACCTTC.

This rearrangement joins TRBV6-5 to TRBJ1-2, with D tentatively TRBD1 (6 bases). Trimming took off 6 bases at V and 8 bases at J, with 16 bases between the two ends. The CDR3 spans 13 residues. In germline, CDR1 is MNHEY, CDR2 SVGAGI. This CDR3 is CASRPTGFPGYTF. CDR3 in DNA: TGTGCCAGCAGGCCTACAGGGTTCCCGGGCTACACCTTC.

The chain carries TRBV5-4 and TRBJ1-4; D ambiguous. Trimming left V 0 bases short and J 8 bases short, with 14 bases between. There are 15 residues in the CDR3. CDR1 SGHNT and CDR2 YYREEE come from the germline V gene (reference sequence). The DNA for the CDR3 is TGTGCCAGCAGCTTGGCCGGAGGAGGCAGGGAAAAACTGTTTTTT. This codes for CASSLAGGGREKLFF.

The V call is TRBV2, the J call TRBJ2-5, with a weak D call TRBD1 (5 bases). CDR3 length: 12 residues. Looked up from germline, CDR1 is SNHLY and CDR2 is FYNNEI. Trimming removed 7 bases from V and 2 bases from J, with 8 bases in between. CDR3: CASMTEQETQYF. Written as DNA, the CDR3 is TGTGCCAGCATGACAGAACAAGAGACCCAGTACTTC.

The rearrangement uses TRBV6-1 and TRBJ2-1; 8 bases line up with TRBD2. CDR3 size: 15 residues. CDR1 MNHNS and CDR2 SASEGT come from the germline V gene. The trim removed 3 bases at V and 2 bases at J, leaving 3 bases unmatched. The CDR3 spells CASSETSEPYNEQFF. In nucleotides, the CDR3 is TGTGCCAGCAGTGAGACTAGCGAGCCCTACAATGAGCAGTTCTTC.

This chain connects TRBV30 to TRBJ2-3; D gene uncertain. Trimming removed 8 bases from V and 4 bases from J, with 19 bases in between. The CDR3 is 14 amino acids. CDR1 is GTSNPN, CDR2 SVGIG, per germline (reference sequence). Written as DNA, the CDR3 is TGTGCCCGACAAGAGTCGGATTCGGCAGATACGCAGTATTTT. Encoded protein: CARQESDSADTQYF.

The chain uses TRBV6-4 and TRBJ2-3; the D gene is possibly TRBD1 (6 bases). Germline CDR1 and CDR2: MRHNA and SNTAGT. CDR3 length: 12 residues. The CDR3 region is CSGQPSTDTQYF. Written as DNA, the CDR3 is TGTTCCGGACAGCCTAGCACAGATACGCAGTATTTT.

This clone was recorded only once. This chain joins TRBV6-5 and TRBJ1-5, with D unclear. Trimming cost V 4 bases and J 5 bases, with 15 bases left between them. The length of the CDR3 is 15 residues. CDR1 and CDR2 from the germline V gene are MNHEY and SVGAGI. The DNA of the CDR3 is TGTGCCAGCAGTTTCACATCGGGTTTAGATCAGCCCCAGCATTTT. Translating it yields CASSFTSGLDQPQHF.

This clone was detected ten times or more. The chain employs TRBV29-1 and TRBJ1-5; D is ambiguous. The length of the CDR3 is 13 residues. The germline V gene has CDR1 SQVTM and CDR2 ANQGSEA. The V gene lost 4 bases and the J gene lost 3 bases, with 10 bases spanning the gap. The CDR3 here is CSVAGRINQPQHF. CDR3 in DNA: TGCAGCGTTGCCGGCAGGATCAATCAGCCCCAGCATTTT.

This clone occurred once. Here the CDR3 reads CASSLDGGAGEQYF. The DNA of the CDR3 is TGCGCCAGCAGCTTGGATGGGGGGGCCGGCGAGCAGTACTTC. The chain is built from TRBV5-1 and TRBJ2-7; D possibly corresponds to TRBD2 (7 bases). The CDR3 is 14 amino acids. CDR1 is SGHRS and CDR2 is YFSETQ in the germline V gene. With 0 bases removed from V and 6 bases from J, the gap between germline ends came to 13 bases.

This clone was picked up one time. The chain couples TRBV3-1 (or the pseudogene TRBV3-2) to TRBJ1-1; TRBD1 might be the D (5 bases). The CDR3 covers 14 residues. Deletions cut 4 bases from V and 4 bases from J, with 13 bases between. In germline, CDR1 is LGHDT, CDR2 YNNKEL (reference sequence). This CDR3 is CASSPRQGVTEAFF. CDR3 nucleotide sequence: TGTGCCAGCAGCCCTCGACAAGGGGTCACTGAAGCTTTCTTT.

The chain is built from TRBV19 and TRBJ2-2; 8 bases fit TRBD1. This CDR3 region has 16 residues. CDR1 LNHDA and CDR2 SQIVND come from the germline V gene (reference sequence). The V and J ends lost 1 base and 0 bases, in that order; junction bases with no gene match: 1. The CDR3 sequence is CASSIVTGANTGELFF. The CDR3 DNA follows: TGTGCCAGTAGTATAGTGACAGGGGCGAACACCGGGGAGCTGTTTTTT.

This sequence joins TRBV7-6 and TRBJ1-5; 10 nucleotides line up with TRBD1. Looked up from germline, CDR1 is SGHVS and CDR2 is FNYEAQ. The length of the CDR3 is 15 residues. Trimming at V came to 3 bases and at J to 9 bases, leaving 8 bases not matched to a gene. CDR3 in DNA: TGTGCCAGCAGCTTTCGGGACAGGGGTCGAGGGCCCCAGCATTTT. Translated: CASSFRDRGRGPQHF.

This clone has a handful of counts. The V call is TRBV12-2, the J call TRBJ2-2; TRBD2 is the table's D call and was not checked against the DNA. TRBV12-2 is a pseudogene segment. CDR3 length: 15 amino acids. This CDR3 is CAIGRLFANTGELFF. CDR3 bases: TGTGCAATTGGGAGATTATTCGCGAACACCGGGGAGCTGTTTTTT.

CDR3 sequence reads: CASSGQDYEQYF. CDR3 coding DNA: TGTGCCAGCAGCGGACAGGACTACGAGCAGTACTTC. This chain connects TRBV7-9 to TRBJ2-7; 7 positions match TRBD1. This CDR3 region has 12 residues. Germline CDR1 and CDR2: SEHNR and FQNEAQ (reference sequence). The junction had 1 base not matched to a gene; V was cut back by 5 bases and J by 3 bases.

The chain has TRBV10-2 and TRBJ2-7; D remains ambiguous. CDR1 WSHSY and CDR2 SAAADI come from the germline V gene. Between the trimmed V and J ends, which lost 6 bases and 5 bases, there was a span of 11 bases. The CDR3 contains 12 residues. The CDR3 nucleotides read TGCGCCAGCAGCAACCCAGGTGACGAGCAGTACTTC. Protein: CASSNPGDEQYF.

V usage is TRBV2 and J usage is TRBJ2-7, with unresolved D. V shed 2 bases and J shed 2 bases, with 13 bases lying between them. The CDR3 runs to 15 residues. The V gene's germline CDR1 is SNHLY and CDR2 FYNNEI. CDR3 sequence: CASSEPLGTTYEQYF. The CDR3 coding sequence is TGTGCCAGCAGTGAACCCCTGGGCACGACCTACGAGCAGTACTTC.

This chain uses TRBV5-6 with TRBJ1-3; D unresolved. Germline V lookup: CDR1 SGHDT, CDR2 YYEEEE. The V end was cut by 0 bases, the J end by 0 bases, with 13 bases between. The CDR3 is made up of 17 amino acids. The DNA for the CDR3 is TGTGCCAGCAGCTTGGGGGGAGGCGCAGCCTCTGGAAACACCATATATTTT. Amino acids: CASSLGGGAASGNTIYF.

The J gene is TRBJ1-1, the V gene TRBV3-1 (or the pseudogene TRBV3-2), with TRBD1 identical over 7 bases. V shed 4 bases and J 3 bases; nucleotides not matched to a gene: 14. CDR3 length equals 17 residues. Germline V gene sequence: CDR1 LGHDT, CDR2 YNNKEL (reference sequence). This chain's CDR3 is CASSRSGQPMGDTEAFF. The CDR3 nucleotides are TGTGCCAGCAGCCGCTCGGGACAGCCAATGGGGGACACTGAAGCTTTCTTT.

The CDR3 sequence is CASSYGAVNTEAFF. In nucleotides, the CDR3 is TGTGCCAGCAGTTACGGGGCCGTGAACACTGAAGCTTTCTTT. This chain connects TRBV6-5 to TRBJ1-1; D is perhaps TRBD1 (5 bases). The CDR3 has 14 residues. Germline-derived CDR1 and CDR2 are MNHEY and SVGAGI. Trimming left V 2 bases short and J 0 bases short, with 7 bases between.